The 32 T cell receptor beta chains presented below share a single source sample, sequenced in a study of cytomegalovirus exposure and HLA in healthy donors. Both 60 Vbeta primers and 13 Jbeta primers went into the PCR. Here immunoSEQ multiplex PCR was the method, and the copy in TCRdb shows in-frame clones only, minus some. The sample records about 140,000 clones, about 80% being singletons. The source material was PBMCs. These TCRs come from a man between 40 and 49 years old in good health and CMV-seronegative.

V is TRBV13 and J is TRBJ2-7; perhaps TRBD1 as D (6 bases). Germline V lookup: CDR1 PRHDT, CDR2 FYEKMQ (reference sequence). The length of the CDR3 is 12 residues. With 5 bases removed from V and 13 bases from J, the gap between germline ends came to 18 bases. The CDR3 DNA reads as TGTGCCAGCAGCGTTCCTCAGGGGTCTAAATACTTC. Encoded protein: CASSVPQGSKYF.

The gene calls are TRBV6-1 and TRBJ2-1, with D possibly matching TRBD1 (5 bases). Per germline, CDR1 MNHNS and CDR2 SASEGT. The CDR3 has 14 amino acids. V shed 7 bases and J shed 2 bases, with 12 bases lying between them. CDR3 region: CASIEHRTYNEQFF. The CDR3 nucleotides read TGTGCCAGCATCGAGCACAGGACCTACAATGAGCAGTTCTTC.

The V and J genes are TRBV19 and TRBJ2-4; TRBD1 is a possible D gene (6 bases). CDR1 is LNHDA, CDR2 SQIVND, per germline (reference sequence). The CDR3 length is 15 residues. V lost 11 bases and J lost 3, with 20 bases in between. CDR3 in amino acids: CAAAQGRRDKNIQYF. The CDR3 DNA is TGTGCCGCCGCACAGGGCAGAAGGGACAAAAACATTCAGTACTTC.

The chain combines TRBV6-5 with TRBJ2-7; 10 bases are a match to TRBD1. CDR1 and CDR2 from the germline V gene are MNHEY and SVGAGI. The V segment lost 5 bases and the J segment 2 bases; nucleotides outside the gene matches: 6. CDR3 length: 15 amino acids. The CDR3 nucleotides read TGTGCCAGCAGTGCTCCCGGGACAGGGGCCTACGAGCAGTACTTC. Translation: CASSAPGTGAYEQYF.

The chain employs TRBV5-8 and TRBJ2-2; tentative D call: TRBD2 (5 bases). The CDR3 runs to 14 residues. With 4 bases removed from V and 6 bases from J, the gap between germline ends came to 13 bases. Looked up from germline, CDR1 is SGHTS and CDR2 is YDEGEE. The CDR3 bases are TGTGCCAGCAGCAAAGGACTGGTTGCCGGGGAGCTGTTTTTT. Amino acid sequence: CASSKGLVAGELFF. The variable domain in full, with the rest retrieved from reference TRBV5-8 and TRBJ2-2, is EAGVTQSPTHLIKTRGQQATLRCSPISGHTSVYWYQQALGLGLQFLLWYDEGEERNRGNFPPRFSGRQFPNYSSELNVNALELEDSALYLCASSKGLVAGELFFGEGSRLTVL.

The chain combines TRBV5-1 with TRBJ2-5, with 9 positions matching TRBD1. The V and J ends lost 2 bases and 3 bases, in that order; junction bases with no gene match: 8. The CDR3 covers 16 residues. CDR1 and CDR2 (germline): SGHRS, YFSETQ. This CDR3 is CASSLRTGVGEETQYF. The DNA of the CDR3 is TGCGCCAGCAGCTTAAGGACAGGGGTGGGAGAAGAGACCCAGTACTTC. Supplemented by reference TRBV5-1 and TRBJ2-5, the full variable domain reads KAGVTQTPRYLIKTRGQQVTLSCSPISGHRSVSWYQQTPGQGLQFLFEYFSETQRNKGNFPGRFSGRQFSNSRSEMNVSTLELGDSALYLCASSLRTGVGEETQYFGPGTRLLVL.

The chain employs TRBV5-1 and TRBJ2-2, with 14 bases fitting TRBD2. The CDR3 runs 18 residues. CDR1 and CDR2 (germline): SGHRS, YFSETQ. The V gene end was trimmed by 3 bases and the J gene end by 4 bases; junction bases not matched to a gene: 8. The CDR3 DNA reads TGCGCCAGCAGCTACGCCCCGGGACTAGCGGGGGCCACCGGGGAGCTGTTTTTT. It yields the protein CASSYAPGLAGATGELFF.

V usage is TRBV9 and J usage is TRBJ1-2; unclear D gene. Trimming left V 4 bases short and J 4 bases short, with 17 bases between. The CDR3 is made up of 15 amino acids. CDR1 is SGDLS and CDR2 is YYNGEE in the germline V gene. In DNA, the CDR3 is TGTGCCAGCAGCCACAACAGTGTGGGGAGCTATGGCTACACCTTC. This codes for CASSHNSVGSYGYTF.

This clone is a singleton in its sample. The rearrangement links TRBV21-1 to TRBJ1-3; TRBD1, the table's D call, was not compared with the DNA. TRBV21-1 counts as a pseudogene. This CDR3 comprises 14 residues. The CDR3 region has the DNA TGTGCCAGCAGCAAAGGGCTCTCTGGAAACACCATATATTTT. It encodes CASSKGLSGNTIYF.

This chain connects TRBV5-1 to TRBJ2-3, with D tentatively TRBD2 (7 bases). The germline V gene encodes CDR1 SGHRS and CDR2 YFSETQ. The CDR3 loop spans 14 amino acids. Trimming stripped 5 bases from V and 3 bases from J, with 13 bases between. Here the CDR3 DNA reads TGCGCCAGCAGGGTAGGGGGGGGAACAGATACGCAGTATTTT. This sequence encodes CASRVGGGTDTQYF.

The CDR3 coding sequence is TGTGCCAGCAGCTTAGCCACGGGGGGCCGGGGCGGGGAGCTGTTTTTT. Its translation is CASSLATGGRGGELFF. The genes are TRBV7-2 and TRBJ2-2; TRBD2 might be the D (7 bases). V lost 0 bases and J lost 7, with 15 bases in between. The CDR3 loop spans 16 amino acids. Germline values: CDR1 SGHTA, CDR2 FQGNSA.

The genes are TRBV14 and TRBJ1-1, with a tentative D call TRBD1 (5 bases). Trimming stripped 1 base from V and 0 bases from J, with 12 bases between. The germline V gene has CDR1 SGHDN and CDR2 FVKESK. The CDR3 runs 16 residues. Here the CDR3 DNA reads TGTGCCAGCAGCCAAGCCCTAGGGGCCTTGAACACTGAAGCTTTCTTT. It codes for CASSQALGALNTEAFF.

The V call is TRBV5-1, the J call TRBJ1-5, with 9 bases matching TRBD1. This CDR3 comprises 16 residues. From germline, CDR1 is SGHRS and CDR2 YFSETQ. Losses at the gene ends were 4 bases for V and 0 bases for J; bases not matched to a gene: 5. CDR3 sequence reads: CASSGRDRASNQPQHF. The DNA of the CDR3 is TGCGCCAGCAGCGGCCGGGACAGGGCTAGCAATCAGCCCCAGCATTTT.

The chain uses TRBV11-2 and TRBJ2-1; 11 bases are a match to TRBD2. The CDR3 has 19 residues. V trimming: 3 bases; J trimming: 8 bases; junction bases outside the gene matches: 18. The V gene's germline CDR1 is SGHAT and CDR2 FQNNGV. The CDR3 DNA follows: TGTGCCAGCAGCTTTGAAATCGTCGGGCGTACTAGCGGGGGATATGAGCAGTTCTTC. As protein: CASSFEIVGRTSGGYEQFF.

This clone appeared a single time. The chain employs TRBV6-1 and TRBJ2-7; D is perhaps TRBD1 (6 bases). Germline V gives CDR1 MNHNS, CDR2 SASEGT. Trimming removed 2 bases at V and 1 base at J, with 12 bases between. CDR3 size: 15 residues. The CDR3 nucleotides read TGTGCCAGCAGTGAACAGACAGGCCGATCCTACGAGCAGTACTTC. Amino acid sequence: CASSEQTGRSYEQYF.

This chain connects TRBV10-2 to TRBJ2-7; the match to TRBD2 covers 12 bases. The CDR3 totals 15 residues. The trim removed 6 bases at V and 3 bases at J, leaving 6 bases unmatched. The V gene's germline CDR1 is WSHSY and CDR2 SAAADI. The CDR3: CASRATSGGLYEQYF. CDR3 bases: TGCGCCAGCAGGGCGACTAGCGGGGGTCTCTACGAGCAGTACTTC.

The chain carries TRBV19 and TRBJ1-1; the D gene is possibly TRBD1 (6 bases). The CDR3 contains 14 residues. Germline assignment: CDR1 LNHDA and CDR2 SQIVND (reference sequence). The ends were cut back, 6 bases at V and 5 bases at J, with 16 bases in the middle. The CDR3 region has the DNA TGTGCCAGTAGCGTTGGAGGGGGGGGGACTGAAGCTTTCTTT. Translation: CASSVGGGGTEAFF.

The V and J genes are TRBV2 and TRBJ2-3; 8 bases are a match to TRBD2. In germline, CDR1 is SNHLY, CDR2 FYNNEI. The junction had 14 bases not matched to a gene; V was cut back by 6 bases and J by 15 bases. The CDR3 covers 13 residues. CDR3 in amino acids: CASSRGGIKGKYF. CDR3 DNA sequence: TGTGCCAGCAGCCGGGGGGGTATCAAAGGAAAATATTTT.

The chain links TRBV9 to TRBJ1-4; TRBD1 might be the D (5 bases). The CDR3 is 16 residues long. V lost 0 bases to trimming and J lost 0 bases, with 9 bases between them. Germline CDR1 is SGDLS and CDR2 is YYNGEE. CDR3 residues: CASSVDQGATNEKLFF. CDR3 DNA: TGTGCCAGCAGCGTAGACCAGGGTGCAACTAATGAAAAACTGTTTTTT.

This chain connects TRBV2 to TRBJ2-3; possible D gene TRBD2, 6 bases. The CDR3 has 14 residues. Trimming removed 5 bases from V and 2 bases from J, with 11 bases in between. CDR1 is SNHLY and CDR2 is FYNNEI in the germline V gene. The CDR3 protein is CASSSRDFTDTQYF. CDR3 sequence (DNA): TGTGCCAGCAGTTCCCGGGACTTCACAGATACGCAGTATTTT.

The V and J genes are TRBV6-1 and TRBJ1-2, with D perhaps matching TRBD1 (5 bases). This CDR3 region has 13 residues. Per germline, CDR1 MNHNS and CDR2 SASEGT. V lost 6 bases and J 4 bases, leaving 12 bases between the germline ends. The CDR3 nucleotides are TGTGCCAGCAGCCATGGTGGGGCCTATGGCTACACCTTC. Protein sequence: CASSHGGAYGYTF.

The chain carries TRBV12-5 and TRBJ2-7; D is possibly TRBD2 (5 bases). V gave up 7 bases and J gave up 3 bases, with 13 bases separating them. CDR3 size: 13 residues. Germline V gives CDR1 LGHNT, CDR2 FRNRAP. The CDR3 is CASAPPRGYEQYF. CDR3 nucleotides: TGTGCTAGTGCCCCCCCCCGGGGCTACGAGCAGTACTTC.

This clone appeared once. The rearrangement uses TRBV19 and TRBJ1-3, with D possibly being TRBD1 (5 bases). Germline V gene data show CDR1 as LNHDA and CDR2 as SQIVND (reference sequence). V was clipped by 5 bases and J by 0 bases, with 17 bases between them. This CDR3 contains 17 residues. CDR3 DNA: TGTGCCAGTAGTTTCTTCGACAGTGTCCTCTCTGGAAACACCATATATTTT. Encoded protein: CASSFFDSVLSGNTIYF.

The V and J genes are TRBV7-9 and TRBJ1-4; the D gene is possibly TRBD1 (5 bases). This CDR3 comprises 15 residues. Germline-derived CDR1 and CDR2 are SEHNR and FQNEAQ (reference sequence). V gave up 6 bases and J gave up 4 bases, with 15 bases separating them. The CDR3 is CASRQSGRDNEKLFF. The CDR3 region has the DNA TGTGCCAGCAGGCAAAGTGGCAGGGATAATGAAAAACTGTTTTTT.

The CDR3 nucleotides are TGTGCCAGCAGCTCGAAAGGACTGAATGAAAAACTGTTTTTT. This codes for CASSSKGLNEKLFF. The chain uses TRBV6-5 and TRBJ1-4; D uncertain. The V end lost 6 bases, the J end lost 5 bases, and 13 bases lay between the germline ends. CDR3 length: 14 amino acids. Germline V lookup: CDR1 MNHEY, CDR2 SVGAGI.

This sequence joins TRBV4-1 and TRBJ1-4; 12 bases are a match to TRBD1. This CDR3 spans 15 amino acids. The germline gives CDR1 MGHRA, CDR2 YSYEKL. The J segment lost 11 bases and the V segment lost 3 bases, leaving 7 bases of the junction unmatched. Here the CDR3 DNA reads TGCGCCAGCAGCCAGGCCGGGACAGGGGGCCCGAAACTGTTTTTT. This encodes CASSQAGTGGPKLFF.

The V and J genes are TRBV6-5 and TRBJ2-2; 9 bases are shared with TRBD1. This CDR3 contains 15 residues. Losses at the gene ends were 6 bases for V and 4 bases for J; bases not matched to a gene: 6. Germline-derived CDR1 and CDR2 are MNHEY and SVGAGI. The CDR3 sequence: CASSPGQGGTGELFF. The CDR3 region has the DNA TGTGCCAGCAGCCCGGGACAGGGAGGCACCGGGGAGCTGTTTTTT.

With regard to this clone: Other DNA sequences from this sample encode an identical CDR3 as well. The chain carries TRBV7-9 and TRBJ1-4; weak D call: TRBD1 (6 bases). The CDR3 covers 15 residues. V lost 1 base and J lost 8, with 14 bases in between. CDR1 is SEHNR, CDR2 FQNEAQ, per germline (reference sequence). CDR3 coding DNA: TGTGCCAGCAGCTTAGTCTCGGGGGGCGGAGAAAAACTGTTTTTT. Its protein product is CASSLVSGGGEKLFF.

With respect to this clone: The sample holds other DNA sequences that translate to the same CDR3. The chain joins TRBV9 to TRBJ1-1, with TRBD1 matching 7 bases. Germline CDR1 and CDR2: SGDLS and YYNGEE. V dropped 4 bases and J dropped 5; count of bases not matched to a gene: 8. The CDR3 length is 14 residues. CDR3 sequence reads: CASSPRQGNTEAFF. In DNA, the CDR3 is TGTGCCAGCAGCCCCCGACAGGGTAATACTGAAGCTTTCTTT.

This chain's CDR3 is CASLPGQGSSYNSPLHF. CDR3 bases: TGTGCCAGCCTTCCCGGGCAGGGGAGCTCCTATAATTCACCCCTCCACTTT. The genes are TRBV2 and TRBJ1-6; D might be TRBD1 (6 bases). The V end lost 8 bases, the J end lost 0 bases, and 17 bases lay between the germline ends. CDR1 SNHLY and CDR2 FYNNEI come from the germline V gene. This CDR3 region has 17 residues.

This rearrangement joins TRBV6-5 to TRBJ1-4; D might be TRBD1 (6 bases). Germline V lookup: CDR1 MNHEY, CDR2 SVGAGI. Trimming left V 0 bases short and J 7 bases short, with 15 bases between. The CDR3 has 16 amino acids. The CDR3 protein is CASSYSGTLSSEKLFF. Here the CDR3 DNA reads TGTGCCAGCAGTTACTCCGGGACACTAAGTAGTGAAAAACTGTTTTTT.

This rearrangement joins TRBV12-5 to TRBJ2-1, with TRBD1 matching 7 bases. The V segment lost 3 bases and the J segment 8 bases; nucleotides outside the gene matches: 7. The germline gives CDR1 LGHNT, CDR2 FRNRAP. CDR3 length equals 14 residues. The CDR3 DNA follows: TGTGCTAGTGGTTTCCGACAGGGTTGGGATGAGCAGTTCTTC. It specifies CASGFRQGWDEQFF.